The rows below give T cell receptor beta chains drawn from one sample of a study of OX40 agonist ivuxolimab in advanced cancers. Profiling relied on immunoSEQ multiplex PCR, and the TCRdb table lists in-frame clones only, not all of them. Among 85,000 to 100,000 clones, about 90% were seen once, and the ten largest hold about 4%. The sequencing here drew on CD4+ or CD8+ T cells sorted from blood, taken in a trial of the OX40 agonist ivuxolimab. The origin of the receptors is an adult with an advanced solid tumor such as melanoma, head and neck, liver or kidney cancer. Each CDR3 is given with its conserved first and last residue. The D gene is left open where the match is weak. Clone size appears in some rows only: once, few, many, or a class for an expanded clone.

TRBV5-4	once	TRBJ1-5	TRBD1	TGTGCCAGCAGCGTACAGGGGGGAAACAATCAGCCCCAGCATTTT	CASSVQGGNNQPQHF
TRBV5-1	.	TRBJ2-7	TRBD2	TGCGCCAGCAGAGGACGGGAGGCCTACGAGCAGTACTTC	CASRGREAYEQYF
TRBV19	.	TRBJ1-3	.	TGTGCCACGGGGCTGCCGGAGAACACCATATATTTT	CATGLPENTIYF
TRBV7-2	.	TRBJ2-1	TRBD1	TGTGCCAGCAGCTTAGTCGCCGCGGGACAGGGCAATGAGCAGTTCTTC	CASSLVAAGQGNEQFF
TRBV11-2	.	TRBJ1-1	.	TGTGCCAGCAGCTTACTACCCCCCGGGACCCCCACTGAAGCTTTCTTT	CASSLLPPGTPTEAFF
TRBV19	.	TRBJ2-1	.	TGTGCCAGTAGTATCGGGACGCTAAACAATGAGCAGTTCTTC	CASSIGTLNNEQFF
TRBV29-1	.	TRBJ2-2	.	TGCAGCGTTGGGGGAGCATTCGACACCGGGGAGCTGTTTTTT	CSVGGAFDTGELFF
TRBV19	.	TRBJ2-1	TRBD2	TGTGCCAGTAGTAGGACTAGTCTTAAGGACAATGAGCAGTTCTTC	CASSRTSLKDNEQFF
TRBV5-1	.	TRBJ1-2	.	TGCGCCACCAGCCCGCGGGGGGAAGATGGCTACACCTTC	CATSPRGEDGYTF
TRBV19	.	TRBJ1-5	.	TGTGCCAGTAGTAGATCTAGGGAGAAGGGACAGCCCCAGCATTTT	CASSRSREKGQPQHF
TRBV2	.	TRBJ2-7	.	TGTGCCAGCAGGCTAACTAGTGGGTCCTACGAGCAGTACTTC	CASRLTSGSYEQYF
TRBV30	.	TRBJ2-1	.	TGTGCCTGGAGGTCGGTAGCCGCCTACAATGAGCAGTTCTTC	CAWRSVAAYNEQFF
TRBV28	.	TRBJ2-2	.	TGTGCCAGCAGTTTGGCCCTAAACACCGGGGAGCTGTTTTTT	CASSLALNTGELFF
TRBV18	.	TRBJ2-5	.	TGTGCCAGCTCACCACCACCAGGGAGGGAGACCCAGTACTTC	CASSPPPGRETQYF
TRBV5-1	.	TRBJ2-1	TRBD2	TGCGCCAGCAGCCCAAACCTAGCGGGAATAATGAATGAGCAGTTCTTC	CASSPNLAGIMNEQFF
TRBV4-2	.	TRBJ1-1	.	TGTGCCAGCAGCCAAGAGGGGCAGGGTGGGACTGAAGCTTTCTTT	CASSQEGQGGTEAFF
TRBV30	.	TRBJ1-2	.	TGTGCCTGGAGTACCCAGAGCTATGGCTACACCTTC	CAWSTQSYGYTF
TRBV20-1	.	TRBJ2-1	.	TGCAGTCTCAGGAGGGGCAATGAGCAGTTCTTC	CSLRRGNEQFF
TRBV9	few	TRBJ2-2	TRBD2	TGTGCCAGCAGCGTGGCTAGCGGGAAGAACACCGGGGAGCTGTTTTTT	CASSVASGKNTGELFF
TRBV28	.	TRBJ1-4	TRBD1	TGTGCCAGCAGTTTACCCGCGGACAGGGCGACTAATGAAAAACTGTTTTTT	CASSLPADRATNEKLFF
TRBV2	few	TRBJ1-2	.	TGTGCCAGCAGGAGGGGACCGGGGGCGCGTGGCTACACCTTC	CASRRGPGARGYTF
TRBV28	.	TRBJ2-3	TRBD2	TGTGCCAGCAGCCGAACAGGGAGGACTAGCGGGAGGGCCCGTGATACGCAGTATTTT	CASSRTGRTSGRARDTQYF
TRBV6-5	.	TRBJ1-1	.	TGTGCCAGCAGCCCTTACTCAATCATGAACACTGAAGCTTTCTTT	CASSPYSIMNTEAFF
TRBV27	.	TRBJ1-1	.	TGTGCCAGCAATGATCTCGGGGGGTCTAACTCTGAAGCTTTCTTT	CASNDLGGSNSEAFF
TRBV2	.	TRBJ1-5	.	TGTGCCAGCAGTGTGGAGGTGGTTCAGCCCCAGCATTTT	CASSVEVVQPQHF
TRBV27	.	TRBJ2-2	.	TGTGCCAGCAAGGCCTCTGATATAAACACCGGGGAGCTGTTTTTT	CASKASDINTGELFF
TRBV7-6	.	TRBJ1-4	.	TGTGCCAGCAGTCCCCGAGACCCTTGGGGAAAACTGTTTTTT	CASSPRDPWGKLFF
TRBV20-1	.	TRBJ1-1	.	TGCAGTGGGAGAAAGGACACTGAAGCTTTCTTT	CSGRKDTEAFF
TRBV7-2	.	TRBJ2-5	TRBD2	TGTGCCAGCAGAAGGCTAGCGGGCAACCAAGAGACCCAGTACTTC	CASRRLAGNQETQYF
TRBV6-5	.	TRBJ2-1	.	TGTGCCAGCAGCACATCGGCGGGGGAGCAGTTCTTC	CASSTSAGEQFF
TRBV19	once	TRBJ2-3	TRBD2	TGTGCCAGTAGTATAAGGACTAGCGGAAACACAGATACGCAGTATTTT	CASSIRTSGNTDTQYF
TRBV28	.	TRBJ2-5	TRBD1	TGTGCCACTCAGACAGGGGGCGAGGAGACCCAGTACTTC	CATQTGGEETQYF
TRBV2	.	TRBJ2-1	TRBD2	TGTGCCAGCAGAACTAGCGGGAGCGATGAGCAGTTCTTC	CASRTSGSDEQFF
TRBV7-9	.	TRBJ2-1	.	TGTGCCAGCAGCTTAGCGGTCGAGTGGAGAGTCAATGAGCAGTTCTTC	CASSLAVEWRVNEQFF
TRBV7-6	.	TRBJ1-3	TRBD1	TGTGCCAGCAGCAAACAGACAGGGTCTGGAAACACCATATATTTT	CASSKQTGSGNTIYF
TRBV10-3	.	TRBJ2-3	.	TGTGCCATCAGTGAGTCGGGTAGGGCAGATACGCAGTATTTT	CAISESGRADTQYF
TRBV5-1	.	TRBJ2-7	TRBD1	TGCGCCAGCAGCACACTGACAGGGGGGAACTACGAGCAGTACTTC	CASSTLTGGNYEQYF
TRBV10-3	.	TRBJ1-5	.	TGTGCCATCAGTGAGTATAGGGATCAGCCCCAGCATTTT	CAISEYRDQPQHF
TRBV5-1	.	TRBJ1-1	.	TGCGCCAGCAGCAGAGAATGGGGAGGGGGCACTGAAGCTTTCTTT	CASSREWGGGTEAFF
TRBV19	.	TRBJ1-3	.	TGTGCCAGTAGTAGCTACCGGGGCCCCTCTGGAAACACCATATATTTT	CASSSYRGPSGNTIYF
TRBV25-1	.	TRBJ1-4	.	TGTGCCAGCAGTTTAACACAGAGAACTAATGAAAAACTGTTTTTT	CASSLTQRTNEKLFF
TRBV7-2	few	TRBJ2-7	TRBD2	TGTGCCAGCAGCTTAGATTATAGCGGGAGCAACGAGCAGTACTTC	CASSLDYSGSNEQYF
TRBV28	.	TRBJ2-1	.	TGTGCCAGCAGTCCCCCCCATACGACTGAGCAGTTCTTC	CASSPPHTTEQFF
TRBV5-4	.	TRBJ2-3	.	TGTGCCAGCAGCCACACGAACAGCGATACGCAGTATTTT	CASSHTNSDTQYF
TRBV5-1	.	TRBJ2-3	.	TGCGCCAGCAGCTTCTCGGGGTTAGTCGGCACAGATACGCAGTATTTT	CASSFSGLVGTDTQYF
TRBV20-1	.	TRBJ2-3	.	TGCAGTGCTAGCGCGGATACGCAGTATTTT	CSASADTQYF
TRBV27	.	TRBJ1-2	TRBD1	TGTGCCAGCAGTTTTTCGACAGGGGAGTTCTATGGCTACACCTTC	CASSFSTGEFYGYTF
TRBV2	.	TRBJ2-2	TRBD2	TGTGCCAGCACACGGACTAGCGGGAATTTGGGGGAGCTGTTTTTT	CASTRTSGNLGELFF
TRBV7-9	.	TRBJ2-1	TRBD1	TGTGCCAGCAGCGTCGACAGGGGTCATGAGCAGTTCTTC	CASSVDRGHEQFF
TRBV5-1	.	TRBJ2-5	TRBD1	TGCGCCAGCAGCTTGGGAGGGGGCCTAGAGACCCAGTACTTC	CASSLGGGLETQYF
TRBV12-5	.	TRBJ2-1	TRBD2	TGTGCTAGTGGTTTTACTGGAAGCGGGAGTGGGACCTACAATGAGCAGTTCTTC	CASGFTGSGSGTYNEQFF
TRBV6-1	few	TRBJ1-2	.	TGTGCCAGCAGTGAAGCGGGCATTTCGGTAGCTAACTATGGCTACACCTTC	CASSEAGISVANYGYTF
TRBV11-3	.	TRBJ2-1	TRBD2	TGTGCCAGCAGCTGGGGACTAGCGGTAAACAATGAGCAGTTCTTC	CASSWGLAVNNEQFF